This TCR beta chain was found in a study of cytomegalovirus exposure and HLA in healthy donors. General study points: The authors reported that TCR beta sequences could predict HLA-A and HLA-B alleles. These predictions were accurate for most subjects in the first cohort. Prior analysis indicated that the majority of TCR beta V segments exhibited productivity approximately 90% or approximately 30% of the time.

This cohort consisted of healthy bone marrow donors. As to this clone: The antigen remains undetermined.

A multiplex PCR was run with 60 Vbeta primers and 13 Jbeta primers. Clones were sequenced by immunoSEQ multiplex PCR, and TCRdb holds only the in-frame ones, with some missing. The table has over 90,000 clones, nearly 65% seen once. The sequence came from a human donor in good health. The sequenced sample was PBMCs.

CDR3 coding DNA: TGTGCCAGCAGCACAATCTCAGGGTATGGCTACACCTTC. It yields the protein CASSTISGYGYTF. The rearrangement joins TRBV5-6 to TRBJ1-2, with a tentative D call TRBD1 (5 bases). Trimming removed 4 bases from V and 5 bases from J, with 12 bases in between. Germline CDR1 and CDR2: SGHDT and YYEEEE. This CDR3 has 13 residues.